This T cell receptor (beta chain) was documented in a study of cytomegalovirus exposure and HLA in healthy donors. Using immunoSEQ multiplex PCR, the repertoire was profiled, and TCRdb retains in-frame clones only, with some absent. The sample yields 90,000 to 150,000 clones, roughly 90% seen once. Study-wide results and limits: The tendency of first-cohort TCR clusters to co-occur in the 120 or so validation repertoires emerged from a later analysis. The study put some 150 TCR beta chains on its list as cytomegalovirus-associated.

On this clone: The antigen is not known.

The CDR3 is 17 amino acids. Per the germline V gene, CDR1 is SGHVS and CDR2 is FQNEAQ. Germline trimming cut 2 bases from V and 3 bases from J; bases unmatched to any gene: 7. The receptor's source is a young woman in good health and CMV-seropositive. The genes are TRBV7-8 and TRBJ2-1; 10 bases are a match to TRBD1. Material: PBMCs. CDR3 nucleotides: TGTGCCAGCAGCTTACCCCGGGACAGGGGTGTCTACAATGAGCAGTTCTTC. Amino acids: CASSLPRDRGVYNEQFF.